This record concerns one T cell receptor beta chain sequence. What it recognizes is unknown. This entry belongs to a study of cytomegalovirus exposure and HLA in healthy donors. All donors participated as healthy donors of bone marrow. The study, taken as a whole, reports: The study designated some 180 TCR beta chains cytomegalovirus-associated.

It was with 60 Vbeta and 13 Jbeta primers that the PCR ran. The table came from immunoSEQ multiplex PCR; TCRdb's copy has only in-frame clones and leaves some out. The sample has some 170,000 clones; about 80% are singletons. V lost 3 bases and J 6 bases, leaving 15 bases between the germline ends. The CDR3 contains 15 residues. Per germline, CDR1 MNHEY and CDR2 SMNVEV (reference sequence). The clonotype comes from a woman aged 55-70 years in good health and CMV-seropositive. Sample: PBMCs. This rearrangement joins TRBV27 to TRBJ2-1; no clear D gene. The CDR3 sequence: CASSFSSLVGNEQFF. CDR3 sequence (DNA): TGTGCCAGCAGTTTCTCGTCCCTAGTCGGCAATGAGCAGTTCTTC.